Included here is one T cell receptor beta chain sequence, with context. Its specificity is unknown. This sample is drawn from a study of long-term antiretroviral therapy in people with HIV. For the study at large: Collection dates of the earliest samples fall about a decade before the 2015 immediate-ART recommendation. Study-wide results and limits: Post-ART samples showed increased diversity that remained below transplant donor control levels.

Per the germline V gene, CDR1 is ENHRY and CDR2 is SYGVKD. Trimming removed 0 bases from V and 6 bases from J, with 21 bases in between. The CDR3 is 17 amino acids. Each donor had at least one pre-ART and at least two post-ART PBMC samples. Researchers report immunoSEQ v3.0 was run at survey level. Produced via immunoSEQ multiplex PCR; TCRdb's table is partial and in-frame only. This table has fewer than 40,000 clones, about four fifths appearing once. This chain links TRBV10-3 with TRBJ2-7, with D perhaps matching TRBD1 (7 bases). The specimen comprised unsorted PBMCs, sampled 1.9 years after starting antiretroviral therapy. The sequence came from a man younger than 35 with HIV. The CDR3 loop is CAISESRQTGRGVEQYF. The DNA of the CDR3 is TGTGCCATCAGTGAGTCAAGACAAACGGGCAGGGGGGTCGAGCAGTACTTC.